This T cell receptor (beta chain) comes out of a study of post-analysis software for immune sequencing data. This clonotype was observed a few times. Its antigen is unknown. The authors incorporated unique molecular identifiers into the TCR beta cDNA libraries. TCRdb processed the PCR reads anew with MiXCR; each CDR3 protein has one entry. The table includes 700,000 to 900,000 distinct CDR3 sequences, around 46% detected once. Whole-study findings and limits: The study found TRBV5-6, TRBV5-1 and TRBV20-1 among five or six TRBV segments more frequent in patients than controls.

V was trimmed by 2 bases and J by 6 bases, leaving 11 bases between them. This CDR3 has 13 residues. Germline CDR1 is DFQATT and CDR2 is SNEGSKA (reference sequence). The sequence came from a girl aged 10 to 17 with multiple sclerosis. The rearrangement joins TRBV20-1 to TRBJ2-1; tentative D call: TRBD2 (5 bases). The sample was blood. The CDR3, as DNA: TGCAGTGCTAGAATTGTAACTAGCAATGAGCAGTTCTTC. It encodes CSARIVTSNEQFF.